This T cell receptor beta chain was identified during a study of T cells after yellow fever vaccination. Researchers made TCR cDNA using 5'RACE template switching, and this step added a universal primer site and UMIs. Each CDR3 protein is one row after TCRdb ran MiXCR on the 5' RACE reads. The data contain some 350,000 distinct CDR3 sequences, roughly 4.3% of them singletons. General observations from the study: It was a small share of clonotypes that appeared in both CD4 and CD8 compartments. Post-booster samples contained most primary-vaccination clones (about 95% CD4, about 90% CD8). Contamination by abundant bulk-population clonotypes could be present in FACS-sorted repertoires.

This clonotype was observed a handful of times. The antigen is undetermined. Trimming removed 7 bases from V and 0 bases from J; junction bases left unmatched: 5. From germline, CDR1 is SQVTM and CDR2 ANQGSEA. The CDR3 spans 14 residues. This chain links TRBV29-1 with TRBJ2-2; 7 positions agree with TRBD1. The clonotype was recovered from a man aged 18-30 years who received the YFV17D yellow fever vaccine. Sample: PBMCs, taken 5 days after the yellow fever booster vaccination. The CDR3 reads CSARTGSNTGELFF. CDR3 nucleotide sequence: TGCAGCGCGAGGACAGGCTCGAACACCGGGGAGCTGTTTTTT.